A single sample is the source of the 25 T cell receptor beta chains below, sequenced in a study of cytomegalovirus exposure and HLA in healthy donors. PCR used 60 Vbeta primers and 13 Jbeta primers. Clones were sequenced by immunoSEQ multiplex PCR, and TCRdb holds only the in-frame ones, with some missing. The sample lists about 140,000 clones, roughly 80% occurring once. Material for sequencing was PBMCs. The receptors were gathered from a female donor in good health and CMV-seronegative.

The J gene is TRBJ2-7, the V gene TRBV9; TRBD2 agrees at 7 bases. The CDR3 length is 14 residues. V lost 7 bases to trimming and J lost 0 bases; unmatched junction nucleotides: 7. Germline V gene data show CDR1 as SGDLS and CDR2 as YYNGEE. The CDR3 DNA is TGTGCCAGCGCCCTGGGGGGGAGCTCCTACGAGCAGTACTTC. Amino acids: CASALGGSSYEQYF.

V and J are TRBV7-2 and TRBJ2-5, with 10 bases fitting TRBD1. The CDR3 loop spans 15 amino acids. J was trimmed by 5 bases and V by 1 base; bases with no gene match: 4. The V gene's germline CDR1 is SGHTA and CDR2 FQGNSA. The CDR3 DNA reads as TGTGCCAGCAGCTTAGGGGACAGGGGAGTTGAGACCCAGTACTTC. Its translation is CASSLGDRGVETQYF.

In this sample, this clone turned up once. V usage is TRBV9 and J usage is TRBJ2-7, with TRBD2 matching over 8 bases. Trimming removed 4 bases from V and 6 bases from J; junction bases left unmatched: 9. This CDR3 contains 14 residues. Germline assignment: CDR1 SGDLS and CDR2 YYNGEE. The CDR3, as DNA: TGTGCCAGCAGCACGGGACTAGTGCTAGGCGAGCAGTACTTC. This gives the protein CASSTGLVLGEQYF.

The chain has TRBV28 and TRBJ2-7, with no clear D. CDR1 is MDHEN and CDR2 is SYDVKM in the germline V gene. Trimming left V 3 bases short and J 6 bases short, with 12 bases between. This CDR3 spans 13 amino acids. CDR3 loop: CASSFAVTFEQYF. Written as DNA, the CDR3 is TGTGCCAGCAGTTTCGCGGTGACCTTCGAGCAGTACTTC.

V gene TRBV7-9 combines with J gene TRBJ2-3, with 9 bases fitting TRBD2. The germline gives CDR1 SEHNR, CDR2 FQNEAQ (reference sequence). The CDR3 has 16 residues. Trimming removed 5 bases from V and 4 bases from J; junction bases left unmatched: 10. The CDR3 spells CASSERAGGHADTQYF. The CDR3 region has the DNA TGTGCCAGCAGCGAACGAGCGGGAGGTCACGCAGATACGCAGTATTTT.

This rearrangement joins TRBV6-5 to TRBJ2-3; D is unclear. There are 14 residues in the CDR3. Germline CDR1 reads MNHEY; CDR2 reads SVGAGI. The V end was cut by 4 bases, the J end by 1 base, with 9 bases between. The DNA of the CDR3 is TGTGCCAGCAGTTTAATAAGCGGCACAGATACGCAGTATTTT. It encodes CASSLISGTDTQYF.

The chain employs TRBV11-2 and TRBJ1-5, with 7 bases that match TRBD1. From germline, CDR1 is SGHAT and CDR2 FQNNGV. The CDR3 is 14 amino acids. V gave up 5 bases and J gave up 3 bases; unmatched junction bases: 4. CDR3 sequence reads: CASSNTGDNQPQHF. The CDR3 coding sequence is TGTGCCAGCAGCAACACAGGGGACAATCAGCCCCAGCATTTT.

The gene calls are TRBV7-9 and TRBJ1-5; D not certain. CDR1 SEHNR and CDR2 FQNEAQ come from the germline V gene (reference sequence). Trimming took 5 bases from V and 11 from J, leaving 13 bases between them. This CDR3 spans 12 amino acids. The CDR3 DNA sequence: TGTGCCAGCAGCCGTGAGGGCTTGGCCCAGCATTTT. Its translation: CASSREGLAQHF. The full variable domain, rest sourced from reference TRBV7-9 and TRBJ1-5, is DTGVSQNPRHKITKRGQNVTFRCDPISEHNRLYWYRQTLGQGPEFLTYFQNEAQLEKSRLLSDRFSAERPKGSFSTLEIQRTEQGDSAMYLCASSREGLAQHFGDGTRLSIL.

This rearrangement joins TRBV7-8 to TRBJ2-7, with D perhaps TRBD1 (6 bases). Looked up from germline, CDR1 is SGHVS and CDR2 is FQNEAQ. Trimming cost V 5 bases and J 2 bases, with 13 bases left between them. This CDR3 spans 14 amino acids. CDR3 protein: CASSPRAGAYEQYF. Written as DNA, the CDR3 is TGTGCCAGCAGCCCTCGGGCAGGGGCCTACGAGCAGTACTTC. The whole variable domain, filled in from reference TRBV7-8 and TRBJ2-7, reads GAGVSQSPRYKVAKRGQDVALRCDPISGHVSLFWYQQALGQGPEFLTYFQNEAQLDKSGLPSDRFFAERPEGSVSTLKIQRTQQEDSAVYLCASSPRAGAYEQYFGPGTRLTVT.

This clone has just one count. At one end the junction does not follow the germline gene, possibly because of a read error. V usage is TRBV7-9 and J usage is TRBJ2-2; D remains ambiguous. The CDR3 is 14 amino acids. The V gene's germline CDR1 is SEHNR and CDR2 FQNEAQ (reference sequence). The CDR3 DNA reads TGTTCCAGCAGCTCCCCTCATAGCACCGGGGAGCTGTTTTTT. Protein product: CSSSSPHSTGELFF.

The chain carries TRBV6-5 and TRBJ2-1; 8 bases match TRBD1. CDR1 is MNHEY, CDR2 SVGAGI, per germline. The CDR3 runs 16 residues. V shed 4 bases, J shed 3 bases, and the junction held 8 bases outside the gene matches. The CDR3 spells CASSSIQGEVYNEQFF. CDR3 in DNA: TGTGCCAGCAGTTCGATACAGGGGGAGGTCTACAATGAGCAGTTCTTC.

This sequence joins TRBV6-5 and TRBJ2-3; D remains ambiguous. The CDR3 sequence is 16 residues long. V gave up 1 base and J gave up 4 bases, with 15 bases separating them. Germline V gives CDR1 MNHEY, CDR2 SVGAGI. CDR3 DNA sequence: TGTGCCAGCAGTTACTTCTCTTTTCTTCCAGCAGATACGCAGTATTTT. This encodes CASSYFSFLPADTQYF.

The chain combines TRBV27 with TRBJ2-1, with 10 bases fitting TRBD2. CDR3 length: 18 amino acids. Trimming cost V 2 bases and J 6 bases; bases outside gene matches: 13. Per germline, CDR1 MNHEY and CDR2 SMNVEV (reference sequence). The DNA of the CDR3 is TGTGCCAGCAGTTTAAGCCCGGGGCTAGCGGGGGCCACCAATGAGCAGTTCTTC. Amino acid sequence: CASSLSPGLAGATNEQFF.

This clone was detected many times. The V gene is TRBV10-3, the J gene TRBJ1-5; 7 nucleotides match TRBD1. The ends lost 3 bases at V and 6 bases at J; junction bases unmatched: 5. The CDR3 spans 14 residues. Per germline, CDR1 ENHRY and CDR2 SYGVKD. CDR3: CAISERQGSQPQHF. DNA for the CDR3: TGTGCCATCAGTGAAAGACAGGGTAGTCAGCCCCAGCATTTT.

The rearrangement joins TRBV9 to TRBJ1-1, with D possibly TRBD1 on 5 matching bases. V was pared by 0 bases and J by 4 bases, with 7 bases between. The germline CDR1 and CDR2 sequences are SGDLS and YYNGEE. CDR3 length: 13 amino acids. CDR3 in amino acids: CASSVDQGTEAFF. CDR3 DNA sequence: TGTGCCAGCAGCGTAGACCAGGGCACTGAAGCTTTCTTT.

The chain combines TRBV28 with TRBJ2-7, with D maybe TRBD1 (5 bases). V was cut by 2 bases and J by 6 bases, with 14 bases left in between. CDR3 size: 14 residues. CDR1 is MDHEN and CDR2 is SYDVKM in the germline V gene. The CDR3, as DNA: TGTGCCAGCAGTTTAGACGTCAGGGTCCGCGAGCAGTACTTC. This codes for CASSLDVRVREQYF.

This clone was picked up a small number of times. The CDR3 spells CASSLAGAYEQYF. CDR3 sequence (DNA): TGTGCCAGCAGTTTAGCGGGGGCCTACGAGCAGTACTTC. The gene calls are TRBV6-1 and TRBJ2-7; 9 nucleotides align to TRBD2. The CDR3 runs 13 residues. Germline V gives CDR1 MNHNS, CDR2 SASEGT. V shed 5 bases, J shed 2 bases, and the junction held 1 base outside the gene matches.

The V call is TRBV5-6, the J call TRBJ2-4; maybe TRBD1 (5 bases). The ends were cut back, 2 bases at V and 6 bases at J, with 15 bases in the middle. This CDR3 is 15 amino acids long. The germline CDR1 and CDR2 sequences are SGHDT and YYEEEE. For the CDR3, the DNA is TGTGCCAGCAGCTTTTGGGGCGGCGGCGGAAACATTCAGTACTTC. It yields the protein CASSFWGGGGNIQYF.

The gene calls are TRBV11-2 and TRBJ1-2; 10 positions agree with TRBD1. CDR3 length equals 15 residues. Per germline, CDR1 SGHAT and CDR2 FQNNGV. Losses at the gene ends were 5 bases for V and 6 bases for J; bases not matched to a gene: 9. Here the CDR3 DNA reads TGTGCCAGCAGCGCGATCTGGGACAGGGGTAATGGCTACACCTTC. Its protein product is CASSAIWDRGNGYTF.

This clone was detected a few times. The CDR3 loop is CASSLVSAGVSTQYF. The CDR3 DNA is TGCGCCAGCAGCTTGGTGTCTGCGGGAGTGAGCACGCAGTATTTT. V is TRBV5-1 and J is TRBJ2-3, with TRBD2 matching 7 bases. Germline values: CDR1 SGHRS, CDR2 YFSETQ. This CDR3 comprises 15 residues. The V and J ends lost 0 bases and 9 bases, in that order; junction bases with no gene match: 10.

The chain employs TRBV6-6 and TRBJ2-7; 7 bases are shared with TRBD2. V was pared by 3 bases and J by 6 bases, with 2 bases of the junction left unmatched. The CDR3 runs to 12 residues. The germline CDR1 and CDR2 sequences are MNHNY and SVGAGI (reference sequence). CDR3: CASSYSGGEQYF. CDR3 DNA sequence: TGTGCCAGCAGTTATTCGGGGGGCGAGCAGTACTTC.

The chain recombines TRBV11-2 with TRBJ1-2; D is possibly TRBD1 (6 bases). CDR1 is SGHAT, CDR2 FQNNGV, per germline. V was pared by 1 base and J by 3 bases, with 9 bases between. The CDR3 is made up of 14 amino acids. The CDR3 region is CASSLGPGDYGYTF. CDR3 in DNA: TGTGCCAGCAGCTTAGGGCCAGGGGACTATGGCTACACCTTC.

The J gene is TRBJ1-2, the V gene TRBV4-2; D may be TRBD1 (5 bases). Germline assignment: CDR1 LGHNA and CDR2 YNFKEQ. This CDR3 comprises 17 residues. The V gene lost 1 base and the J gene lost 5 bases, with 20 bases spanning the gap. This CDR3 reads CASSQGVVTGGSYGYTF. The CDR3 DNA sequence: TGTGCCAGCAGCCAAGGGGTTGTCACCGGGGGGTCATATGGCTACACCTTC.

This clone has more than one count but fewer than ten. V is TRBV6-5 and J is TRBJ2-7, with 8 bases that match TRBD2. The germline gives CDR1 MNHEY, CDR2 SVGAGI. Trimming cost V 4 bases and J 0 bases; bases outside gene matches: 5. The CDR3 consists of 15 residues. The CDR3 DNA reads TGTGCCAGCAGTTTTGCAGCGGGAGACTCCTACGAGCAGTACTTC. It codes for CASSFAAGDSYEQYF.

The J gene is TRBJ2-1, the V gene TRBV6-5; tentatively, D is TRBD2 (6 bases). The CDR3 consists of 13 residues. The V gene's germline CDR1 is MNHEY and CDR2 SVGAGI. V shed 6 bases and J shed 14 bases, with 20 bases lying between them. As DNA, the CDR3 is TGTGCCAGCAGCTCTACACAGGACTACCGAAAGTTCTTC. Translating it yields CASSSTQDYRKFF.